The clone carrying this T cell receptor beta chain showed up just a few times. What it recognizes is unknown. The length of the CDR3 is 14 residues. CDR1 and CDR2 (germline): SNHLY, FYNNEI. The V end lost 4 bases, the J end lost 2 bases, and 12 bases lay between the germline ends. The data belong to a study of identical twins. Overall study results and limits: With abundant cord blood beta clonotypes, insertions were fewer; memory repertoires showed no such pattern. Analyses of zero insertions could be partly confounded by invariant MAIT and iNKT cells.

TCRdb re-analysed the 5' RACE reads in MiXCR, keeping a single row per CDR3 protein. The top ten hold 3% of the sample, which has around 570,000 distinct CDR3 sequences, 9.6% seen once. The data also belong to a second study, concerning yellow fever vaccine responses in identical twins.

The receptor's source is a young woman in good health. The specimen was PBMCs. The chain is built from TRBV2 and TRBJ2-7; weak D call: TRBD1 (6 bases). In DNA, the CDR3 is TGTGCCAGCAGTGTGGAACAGGGAGCCTACGAGCAGTACTTC. Translated: CASSVEQGAYEQYF.